These T cell receptor beta chains were read from a single sample in a study of T cells after yellow fever vaccination. TCRdb re-analysed the 5' RACE reads in MiXCR, keeping a single row per CDR3 protein. The sample lists a few hundred thousand distinct CDR3 sequences, about 10% occurring once. The sequencing used CD4+ T cells sorted from PBMCs, collected 5 days after the yellow fever booster vaccination. The receptors stem from a man between 18 and 35 years old who received the YFV17D yellow fever vaccine. CDR3s include the opening cysteine and the closing phenylalanine or tryptophan. The D gene is left open where the match is weak. A clone size is listed for some rows: how often the clone was seen (once, few, many), or a class if it is expanded.

V	size	D	J	DNA	CDR3
TRBV20-1	NA	NA	TRBJ1-2	TGCAGTGCCCGAGCCCCTGGGGGGAGAGCTAACTATGGCTACACCTTC	CSARAPGGRANYGYTF
TRBV2	NA	NA	TRBJ1-6	TGTGCCAGCAGGGTCCTTAATACAGGTAGCGACTCACCCCTCCACTTT	CASRVLNTGSDSPLHF
TRBV29-1	NA	NA	TRBJ2-3	TGCAGCGTGATGACAGATAGCACAGATACGCAGTATTTT	CSVMTDSTDTQYF
TRBV7-2	NA	TRBD1	TRBJ2-3	TGTGCCAGCAGCCTAGGGACAGGGTTCACAGATACGCAGTATTTT	CASSLGTGFTDTQYF
TRBV4-2	many	TRBD1	TRBJ2-3	TGTGCCAGCAGCAAAGACAGGGAAGCGACAGATACGCAGTATTTT	CASSKDREATDTQYF
TRBV3-1	few	NA	TRBJ2-5	TGTGCCAGCAGCCAAGATCTTTTGGAGACCCAGTACTTC	CASSQDLLETQYF
TRBV11-2	NA	TRBD1	TRBJ2-5	TGTGCCAGCAGCAGGAATACAGGGGGACAAGAGACCCAGTACTTC	CASSRNTGGQETQYF
TRBV5-1	few	NA	TRBJ2-2	TGCGCCAGCAGCTTAGAGACAGGGAACACCGGGGAGCTGTTTTTT	CASSLETGNTGELFF
TRBV20-1	few	TRBD1	TRBJ2-3	TGCAGTGCTAGTCGGCAGGGGGCCCAAGATACGCAGTATTTT	CSASRQGAQDTQYF
TRBV20-1	few	NA	TRBJ1-3	TGCAGTGCTAGAGAAAAGGGTTGGTACAGTGTCTCTGGAAACACCATATATTTT	CSAREKGWYSVSGNTIYF
TRBV20-1	few	NA	TRBJ2-1	TGCAGTGCTAGTCACGGACTGGCCGGGGGCGATGAGCAGTTCTTC	CSASHGLAGGDEQFF
TRBV6-2/TRBV6-3	NA	NA	TRBJ1-5	TGTGCCAGCAGATTCGGTGGTCAGAACAATCAGCCCCAGCATTTT	CASRFGGQNNQPQHF
TRBV6-5	few	TRBD1	TRBJ1-6	TGTGCCAGCCAACCGAGACAGGGGGCGAGGAATTCACCCCTCCACTTT	CASQPRQGARNSPLHF
TRBV2	NA	NA	TRBJ2-3	TGTGCGGGGCGGCAGAGCACAGATACGCAGTATTTT	CAGRQSTDTQYF
TRBV9	few	NA	TRBJ1-6	TGTGCCAGCAGCGTAGACGCAAGCTCCTATAATTCACCCCTCCACTTT	CASSVDASSYNSPLHF
TRBV7-9	NA	NA	TRBJ1-1	TGTGCCAGCATCCCGGGAGGGAGTTTCCAAAACACTGAAGCTTTCTTT	CASIPGGSFQNTEAFF
TRBV5-6	few	TRBD1	TRBJ1-1	TGTGCCAGCAGCTGGGACAGGGGAACTGAAGCTTTCTTT	CASSWDRGTEAFF
TRBV3-1	NA	NA	TRBJ1-2	TGTGCCAGCAGCCAAGGAGGAGGGACAAGGGTCTTAGGCTACACCTTC	CASSQGGGTRVLGYTF
TRBV9	NA	NA	TRBJ1-6	TGTGCCAGCAGCGTAGGAGTGTATAATTCACCCCTCCACTTT	CASSVGVYNSPLHF
TRBV24-1	many	NA	TRBJ2-3	TGTGCCACCAGTGACAGGTCAACTACGCAGTATTTT	CATSDRSTTQYF
TRBV5-5	NA	NA	TRBJ2-5	TGTGCCAGCGTCAGACAGGGAGGAGAGACCCAGTACTTC	CASVRQGGETQYF
TRBV11-3	few	NA	TRBJ2-5	TGTGCCAGCAGCCTTACTAGCACTGAGACCCAGTACTTC	CASSLTSTETQYF
TRBV2	many	NA	TRBJ2-3	TGTGCCAGTACCAGGGAGTCGATCACAGATACGCAGTATTTT	CASTRESITDTQYF
TRBV6-2/TRBV6-3	few	TRBD1	TRBJ2-6	TGTGCCAGCAGCCGCACCCTTTCCGGGACAGGGGGCTCTGGGGCCAACGTCCTGACTTTC	CASSRTLSGTGGSGANVLTF
TRBV18	few	NA	TRBJ2-3	TGTGCCAGCTCCGCGGGCGGTGGAGGATCAGATACGCAGTATTTT	CASSAGGGGSDTQYF
TRBV19	many	TRBD1	TRBJ1-5	TGTGCCAGTAGTGTGGGACAGCGACTTCGGCAGCCCCAGCATTTT	CASSVGQRLRQPQHF
TRBV29-1	NA	NA	TRBJ1-1	TGCAGACCCTTACAGGGCCGAACAACTGAAGCTTTCTTT	CRPLQGRTTEAFF
TRBV14	few	TRBD1	TRBJ1-2	TGTGCCAGCAGCCGAGCCGGGACAGAAGTCTATGGCTACACCTTC	CASSRAGTEVYGYTF
TRBV6-5	few	NA	TRBJ2-5	TGTGCCAGCAGTTCAGGGCCCGGCCAAGAGACCCAGTACTTC	CASSSGPGQETQYF
TRBV4-3	NA	TRBD2	TRBJ2-5	TGCGCCAGCAGCCAGGGTTGGTTAGCGGGGCTGCAAGAGACCCAGTACTTC	CASSQGWLAGLQETQYF
TRBV6-5	few	NA	TRBJ1-2	TGTGCCAGCAGGCGGAAGGAGAGAGATGGCTACACCTTC	CASRRKERDGYTF
TRBV19	few	TRBD2	TRBJ2-7	TGTGCCAGTTCCCCGCAAAGCGGGGGTCCCTACGAGCAGTACTTC	CASSPQSGGPYEQYF
TRBV29-1	few	TRBD2	TRBJ2-5	TGCAGCGTTGAGGGCGGGGGGGCCCCGAGGACCCAGTACTTC	CSVEGGGAPRTQYF
TRBV29-1	NA	NA	TRBJ1-2	TGCAGCGTCGGTGACAGGTTCGTGGGCTATGGCTACACCTTC	CSVGDRFVGYGYTF
TRBV25-1	few	TRBD1	TRBJ1-6	TGTGCCAGTCGGACAGGGGCTGGTAATTCACCCCTCCACTTT	CASRTGAGNSPLHF
TRBV19	few	TRBD1	TRBJ1-4	TGTGCCAGTAGTATGGGGACAGGTCCTGAAAAACTGTTTTTT	CASSMGTGPEKLFF
TRBV6-2/TRBV6-3	NA	NA	TRBJ1-2	TGTGCCAGCAGTTACTTGCTTACGGCTGCGGGCACCTTC	CASSYLLTAAGTF
TRBV7-2	few	NA	TRBJ2-5	TGTGCCAGCAGCTTACGGGACTCTGAGACCCAGTACTTC	CASSLRDSETQYF
TRBV4-1	few	NA	TRBJ1-1	TGCGCCAGCAGCCAAGGCCTTGTGAGGGGGAACACTGAAGCTTTCTTT	CASSQGLVRGNTEAFF
TRBV4-1	NA	NA	TRBJ1-1	TGCGCCAGCAGACATGTAGGACACAAGAACACTGAAGCTTTCTTT	CASRHVGHKNTEAFF
TRBV5-8	few	NA	TRBJ1-1	TGTGCCAGTCCTACAGGACAGCGGATGACTGAAGCTTTCTTT	CASPTGQRMTEAFF
TRBV27	few	TRBD1	TRBJ1-2	TGTGCCAGCAGTCTGGACAGGGGGCGCAATGGCTACACCTTC	CASSLDRGRNGYTF
TRBV3-1	many	NA	TRBJ2-5	TGCGCCAGCAGCCAAGATCGGGAGACCCAGTACTTC	CASSQDRETQYF
TRBV14	NA	NA	TRBJ2-7	TGTGCCAGCAGCCGAGAACCCAGGGGCCCCTACGAGCAGTACTTC	CASSREPRGPYEQYF
TRBV7-2	many	TRBD1	TRBJ2-3	TGTGCCAGCAGCTTAGTAGGGACAGTTAGCACAGATACGCAGTATTTT	CASSLVGTVSTDTQYF
TRBV2	NA	NA	TRBJ1-2	TGTGCCAGCAGTGAAGTGCAGGGACCCTATGGCTACACCTTC	CASSEVQGPYGYTF
TRBV20-1	NA	TRBD2	TRBJ2-1	TGCAGTGCTAGACAAACAAGCGGGGCAAACAATGAGCAGTTCTTC	CSARQTSGANNEQFF
TRBV11-2	few	NA	TRBJ1-3	TGTGCCAGCAGCTTGATAGGCCTCTCTGGAAACACCATATATTTT	CASSLIGLSGNTIYF